This paragraph covers one T cell receptor (beta chain) sequence. Its antigen specificity is not known. Nothing much larger sits one base from this clone, and base qualities are not available. TCRbeta CDR3 regions were amplified from genomic DNA using the immunoSEQ Assay, a bias-controlled multiplex PCR. Processing in the source paper ran as follows. The number of nucleated cells in each sample was estimated by amplification of reference gene primers within the assay. To quantify the absolute abundance of each unique TCRbeta CDR3 rearrangement, sequence reads were collapsed and filtered. For each sample, productive Simpson clonality was calculated as the square root of Simpson's diversity index over productive rearrangements. Sourced from immuneACCESS, this table was stored by TCRdb with only in-frame sequences that have V and J called. A share of the clones is absent; for the studies checked, an unresolved V gene accounts for under half, and the remainder has no known explanation. The V and J calls and the clone size are those of that table, but D and trimming were determined from the DNA. For this sample there are some 320,000 clones; roughly 90% appear just once. Under 3.5% of the sample lies in the top ten.

In the prospective study, participants were 18 to 89 years old, resided in about two dozen geographic areas of the United States, and were enrolled through a virtual design. In the prospective study, participants were assigned to cohorts based on the clinical history participants reported in a screening survey and a study questionnaire. A participant counted as exposed if, within 2 weeks of entering the study, that participant had been in contact with someone who had a PCR-confirmed or clinician-diagnosed COVID-19 case. In the prospective study, mobile phlebotomists collected whole blood, serum and a nasopharyngeal or oropharyngeal swab from each participant. Over a roughly two-month period, participants in the prospective study had the option of providing additional blood draws and questionnaires. Before DNA extraction, blood samples from the prospective study were shipped at room temperature or frozen.

The data were obtained in a study of blood T cell repertoires in COVID-19 (dated by TCRdb to 2020 to 2021). Looking at the study overall: Samples covering the acute and convalescent phases of COVID-19 were provided by collaborators in the United States, Italy and Spain. The prospective study material was composed of cDNA or gDNA derived from T cells, B-cell-depleted T cells, or PBMCs. Subjects who had been exposed to COVID-19, were actively infected with it, or had recovered from it provided the deeply sampled blood TCRbeta repertoires that made up the dataset. The repertoires were released in a freely available public database intended as a resource for research on the immune response to SARS-CoV-2. The samples were drawn from the first 160 participants of the ongoing ImmuneRACE study and from roughly 1,300 subjects provided by 6 global collaborators. Sample metadata almost always included a de-identified subject ID, COVID-19 status, age in years and sex. HLA class I and class II types, where available, came from metadata supplied by the sample provider rather than from assay-based typing.

From the cysteine up to the phenylalanine, the CDR3 has a length of 14 residues. Only the CDR3 portion is preserved as DNA: 42 bases, with reading frame beginning at the first base. As encoded in the germline V gene, CDR1 is MDHEN while CDR2 is SYDVKM. The junction carries 11 bases between V and J, which are trimmed by 3 bases and 3 bases respectively. General study outcomes and caveats: Clinical and demographic metadata were provided uncurated, with the amount varying by source and participant.

Recombination linked TRBV28 to TRBJ1-1; the D gene remains uncertain. The sample consisted of PBMCs or T cells enriched from blood (not recorded which). The origin of this receptor is a woman aged 45-65 years who had been exposed to COVID-19. The DNA reads as follows: TGTGCCAGCAGTTTCACGCAGGAAGACACTGAAGCTTTCTTT. This sequence encodes CASSFTQEDTEAFF. Supplemented by the reference TRBV28 and TRBJ1-1 proteins around the CDR3, the complete variable domain is DVKVTQSSRYLVKRTGEKVFLECVQDMDHENMFWYRQDPGLGLRLIYFSYDVKMKEKGDIPEGYSVSREKKERFSLILESASTNQTSMYLCASSFTQEDTEAFFGQGTRLTVV.